A selection of T cell receptor beta chains follows, all from one sample in a study of blood T cell repertoires in COVID-19. Here immunoSEQ multiplex PCR was the method, and the copy in TCRdb shows in-frame clones only, minus some. Counted here are around 94,000 clones, approximately 92% occurring once; the ten biggest clones make up more than 1.5%. Sequencing was carried out using peripheral blood. These receptors were collected from a woman in her 50s with COVID-19, enrolled during active disease. Both conserved end residues are part of each CDR3. Each record gives: J gene, clone size, D gene, V gene, CDR3 protein, CDR3 DNA. D genes are given only for firm matches. Clone size is shown for a subset of rows, as once, few, many or a class of expanded clone.

TRBJ1-1 | NA | NA | TRBV5-5 | CASSLAGARLSEAFF | TGTGCCAGCAGCTTGGCCGGAGCCCGGTTATCTGAAGCTTTCTTT
TRBJ2-2 | NA | NA | TRBV10-3 | CAISALPRTRNTGELFF | TGTGCCATCAGTGCCCTCCCTCGGACTCGGAACACCGGGGAGCTGTTTTTT
TRBJ1-2 | NA | TRBD1 | TRBV6-5 | CASRGRTGDKYGYTF | TGTGCCAGCAGGGGCCGGACAGGGGATAAATATGGCTACACCTTC
TRBJ2-1 | NA | NA | TRBV11-3 | CASSSLYNEQFF | TGTGCCAGCAGCTCTCTTTACAATGAGCAGTTCTTC
TRBJ2-7 | NA | NA | TRBV7-2 | CASSLGKGFIYEQYF | TGTGCCAGCAGCTTAGGGAAGGGGTTCATTTACGAGCAGTACTTC
TRBJ1-2 | once | NA | TRBV15 | CATSRDLSTQSYGYTF | TGTGCCACCAGCAGAGATCTTTCAACACAGAGCTATGGCTACACCTTC
TRBJ2-5 | NA | NA | TRBV7-2 | CASSLERRSQYF | TGTGCCAGCAGCTTAGAGCGCCGGAGCCAGTACTTC
TRBJ1-2 | NA | NA | TRBV6-6 | CASGTGDYTF | TGTGCCAGCGGAACGGGAGACTACACCTTC
TRBJ2-1 | few | NA | TRBV27 | CASSFYHRVPPNEQFF | TGTGCCAGCAGTTTTTACCACAGGGTCCCACCGAATGAGCAGTTCTTC
TRBJ1-5 | few | TRBD1 | TRBV6-6 | CASRRLLTGIQPQHF | TGTGCCAGCAGAAGACTATTGACAGGGATTCAGCCCCAGCATTTT
TRBJ2-3 | NA | TRBD2 | TRBV9 | CASSAFPQRESTDTQYF | TGTGCCAGCAGCGCTTTTCCTCAGCGGGAGAGCACAGATACGCAGTATTTT
TRBJ1-2 | NA | TRBD1 | TRBV13 | CASSTTGTGRGYTF | TGTGCCAGCAGCACAACCGGGACAGGGCGCGGCTACACCTTC
TRBJ2-5 | once | TRBD1 | TRBV4-1 | CASSQGTGGGETQYF | TGCGCCAGCAGCCAAGGTACAGGGGGCGGGGAGACCCAGTACTTC
TRBJ2-1 | once | NA | TRBV5-6 | CASSLISEQFF | TGTGCCAGCAGCTTGATCAGTGAGCAGTTCTTC
TRBJ1-2 | NA | TRBD1 | TRBV6-1 | CASSEYIITGVNLYGYTF | TGTGCCAGCAGTGAATATATTATCACAGGGGTGAACCTCTATGGCTACACCTTC
TRBJ1-2 | NA | TRBD1 | TRBV3-1/TRBV3-2 | CASSQGRTGESYGYTF | TGTGCCAGCAGCCAAGGTCGGACAGGGGAATCTTATGGCTACACCTTC
TRBJ2-5 | NA | TRBD2 | TRBV6-5 | CASLSGGQETQYF | TGTGCCAGTCTTAGCGGGGGCCAAGAGACCCAGTACTTC
TRBJ1-2 | NA | NA | TRBV5-4 | CASSLGQSFNYGYTF | TGTGCCAGCAGCTTGGGACAGTCTTTCAACTATGGCTACACCTTC
TRBJ1-6 | NA | NA | TRBV9 | CASSVDPTAGGLHF | TGTGCCAGCAGCGTAGACCCTACTGCCGGAGGCCTCCACTTT
TRBJ1-5 | NA | TRBD1 | TRBV10-3 | CAISEPGLTGAPQHF | TGTGCCATCAGTGAGCCCGGACTGACAGGGGCGCCCCAGCATTTT
TRBJ1-2 | NA | NA | TRBV2 | CASSLGVGGYTF | TGTGCCAGCAGCCTAGGGGTGGGTGGCTACACCTTC
TRBJ1-1 | NA | TRBD1 | TRBV6-5 | CASSREGASEAFF | TGTGCCAGCAGTCGGGAGGGGGCCAGTGAAGCTTTCTTT
TRBJ2-7 | NA | NA | TRBV7-9 | CASSLGIGGFYEQYF | TGTGCCAGCAGCTTAGGTATAGGCGGGTTCTACGAGCAGTACTTC
TRBJ2-3 | NA | NA | TRBV30 | CAWSEPGGTDTQYF | TGTGCCTGGAGTGAACCGGGGGGCACAGATACGCAGTATTTT
TRBJ1-2 | NA | TRBD1 | TRBV19 | CASAGQETYGYTF | TGTGCCAGCGCGGGACAGGAGACCTATGGCTACACCTTC
TRBJ1-2 | NA | TRBD1 | TRBV19 | CASSLDRRYGYTF | TGTGCCAGTAGCTTGGACAGGAGGTATGGCTACACCTTC
TRBJ1-1 | NA | NA | TRBV14 | CASSQGTGRGAFF | TGTGCCAGCAGCCAAGGAACAGGGAGAGGAGCTTTCTTT
TRBJ2-3 | NA | TRBD2 | TRBV19 | CASTPGGLAGESTDTQYF | TGTGCCAGTACCCCGGGGGGTCTAGCGGGGGAGTCGACAGATACGCAGTATTTT
TRBJ1-2 | NA | NA | TRBV24-1 | CATSPHQDYGYTF | TGTGCCACCAGTCCCCACCAGGATTATGGCTACACCTTC
TRBJ2-2 | NA | TRBD1 | TRBV5-1 | CASGPTGQGAAGELFF | TGCGCCAGCGGGCCCACGGGACAGGGGGCCGCCGGGGAGCTGTTTTTT
TRBJ2-4 | NA | TRBD2 | TRBV5-1 | CASSLGTSGAFGIQYF | TGCGCCAGCAGCTTGGGGACTAGCGGGGCCTTCGGCATTCAGTACTTC
TRBJ1-2 | NA | NA | TRBV2 | CASSESTATNYGYTF | TGTGCCAGCAGTGAGTCGACAGCTACTAACTATGGCTACACCTTC
TRBJ1-4 | NA | TRBD1 | TRBV7-9 | CASSLGQGGINEKLFF | TGTGCCAGCAGCTTAGGACAGGGCGGAATTAATGAAAAACTGTTTTTT
TRBJ2-7 | NA | TRBD1 | TRBV5-1 | CASSTPGQTYEQYF | TGCGCCAGCAGCACCCCGGGACAGACCTACGAGCAGTACTTC
TRBJ1-4 | once | NA | TRBV9 | CASSVSPSGGREKLFF | TGTGCCAGCAGCGTATCTCCATCGGGAGGTCGGGAAAAACTGTTTTTT
TRBJ1-5 | once | NA | TRBV7-9 | CASSPGGEPQHF | TGTGCCAGCAGCCCGGGGGGGGAGCCCCAGCATTTT
TRBJ2-1 | NA | TRBD1 | TRBV14 | CASSPDRGWDGEQFF | TGTGCCAGCAGCCCGGACAGGGGTTGGGACGGTGAGCAGTTCTTC
TRBJ1-5 | once | NA | TRBV15 | CATSRGRNQPQHF | TGTGCCACCAGCAGGGGGAGGAATCAGCCCCAGCATTTT
TRBJ1-6 | NA | TRBD1 | TRBV25-1 | CASSSDRGWNSPLHF | TGTGCCAGCAGTTCGGACAGGGGATGGAATTCACCCCTCCACTTT
TRBJ2-1 | NA | NA | TRBV7-2 | CASSNRNEQFF | TGTGCCAGCAGCAATCGGAATGAGCAGTTCTTC
TRBJ2-2 | NA | TRBD2 | TRBV2 | CASRERTSGNTGELFF | TGTGCCAGCAGGGAAAGGACTAGCGGGAACACCGGGGAGCTGTTTTTT
TRBJ1-2 | NA | NA | TRBV19 | CASSIDRSAYTF | TGTGCCAGTAGTATAGACAGAAGTGCCTACACCTTC
TRBJ2-5 | NA | TRBD2 | TRBV5-1 | CASSWGLGETQYF | TGCGCCAGCAGCTGGGGACTAGGAGAGACCCAGTACTTC